The 26 T cell receptor beta chains reported below all come from one sample, sequenced in a study of blood T cell repertoires in COVID-19 (TCRdb year 2020). Receptor amplification or capture employed the immunoSEQ multiplex PCR assay. Not all clones reach the TCRdb copy of this immuneACCESS table, which keeps in-frame sequences only. Checked studies attribute under half of the gap to unresolved V genes and leave the rest unexplained. Present in this sample are over 75,000 clones, 80% of which were seen just once. The ten largest clones capture around 15% of the sample. Sequences were obtained from peripheral blood. The receptors stem from a human donor in a cohort sampled during active COVID-19.

V usage is TRBV3-1 (or the pseudogene TRBV3-2) and J usage is TRBJ2-7, with D hard to call. Germline CDR1 is LGHDT and CDR2 is YNNKEL (reference sequence). Trimming stripped 2 bases from V and 4 bases from J, with 6 bases between. The CDR3 extends over 12 amino acids. Here the CDR3 reads CASSQNAYEQYF. The CDR3 DNA reads TGTGCCAGCAGCCAAAACGCGTACGAGCAGTACTTC.

The J gene is TRBJ2-1, the V gene TRBV28; 12 bases align to TRBD1. V lost 7 bases and J lost 10; bases outside the gene matches: 8. This CDR3 has 14 amino acids. Germline-derived CDR1 and CDR2 are MDHEN and SYDVKM. CDR3: CASMGQGAFREQFF. The CDR3 DNA follows: TGTGCCAGCATGGGACAGGGGGCTTTTAGAGAGCAGTTCTTC.

The chain combines TRBV20-1 with TRBJ2-4, with D hard to call. The CDR3 has 15 amino acids. CDR1 and CDR2 (germline): DFQATT, SNEGSKA (reference sequence). Trimming removed 3 bases at V and 3 bases at J, with 15 bases between. The CDR3 DNA sequence: TGCAGTGCTAGTTTCCGAGGCATTGGCAAAAACATTCAGTACTTC. As protein: CSASFRGIGKNIQYF.

The J gene is TRBJ1-2, the V gene TRBV7-6; 10 positions agree with TRBD1. CDR1 SGHVS and CDR2 FNYEAQ come from the germline V gene. The CDR3 length is 14 residues. V was clipped by 5 bases and J by 7 bases; unmatched bases: 7. In DNA, the CDR3 is TGTGCCAGCAGCCGCGGGGACAGGGGTGGTGGCTACACCTTC. This codes for CASSRGDRGGGYTF.

The V gene is TRBV28, the J gene TRBJ1-5, with D unresolved. Germline V gives CDR1 MDHEN, CDR2 SYDVKM. This CDR3 contains 15 residues. Trimming shortened V by 5 bases and J by 2 bases, and 13 bases separated the two germline ends. Here the CDR3 DNA reads TGTGCCAGCAGTCCACAGAAGACGGGCAATCAGCCCCAGCATTTT. As protein: CASSPQKTGNQPQHF.

This chain connects TRBV20-1 to TRBJ1-1, with D possibly TRBD1 on 6 matching bases. The CDR3 is 11 amino acids. The V gene's germline CDR1 is DFQATT and CDR2 SNEGSKA (reference sequence). V lost 3 bases and J lost 11, with 13 bases in between. The CDR3 sequence: CSASFWGQAFF. In DNA, the CDR3 is TGCAGTGCTAGCTTTTGGGGGCAGGCTTTCTTT.

The chain recombines TRBV11-2 with TRBJ2-1; 8 bases match TRBD2. This CDR3 region has 16 residues. The germline V gene has CDR1 SGHAT and CDR2 FQNNGV. Unmatched junction bases numbered 4, after V lost 1 base and J lost 2 bases. CDR3 loop: CASSLVPGGTYNEQFF. The CDR3 DNA reads as TGTGCCAGCAGCTTAGTGCCGGGAGGGACCTACAATGAGCAGTTCTTC.

This clone appeared a single time. V and J are TRBV7-8 and TRBJ1-4; D is unresolved. The CDR3 spans 11 residues. Trimming removed 5 bases at V and 9 bases at J, with 7 bases between. Germline CDR1 is SGHVS and CDR2 is FQNEAQ. CDR3 sequence: CASSPGQKLFF. The CDR3 coding sequence is TGTGCCAGCAGCCCAGGTCAAAAACTGTTTTTT. Variable domain in full (rest from reference TRBV7-8 and TRBJ1-4): GAGVSQSPRYKVAKRGQDVALRCDPISGHVSLFWYQQALGQGPEFLTYFQNEAQLDKSGLPSDRFFAERPEGSVSTLKIQRTQQEDSAVYLCASSPGQKLFFGSGTQLSVL.

This clone has only a few counts. This chain joins TRBV28 and TRBJ1-5; 7 bases are shared with TRBD1. In germline, CDR1 is MDHEN, CDR2 SYDVKM. There are 14 residues in the CDR3. The V gene end was trimmed by 1 base and the J gene end by 7 bases; junction bases not matched to a gene: 4. The CDR3 loop is CASSLYRGGQPQHF. The DNA for the CDR3 is TGTGCCAGCAGTTTATACAGGGGTGGGCAGCCCCAGCATTTT.

This rearrangement joins TRBV14 to TRBJ2-1; D possibly corresponds to TRBD2 (5 bases). Germline-derived CDR1 and CDR2 are SGHDN and FVKESK. V was cut by 0 bases and J by 8 bases, with 14 bases left in between. This CDR3 is 15 amino acids long. CDR3: CASSQDVSGDDEQFF. The CDR3 DNA reads as TGTGCCAGCAGCCAAGATGTGAGCGGAGACGATGAGCAGTTCTTC.

As regards this clone: Within the sample, other DNA sequences also encode this same CDR3. The chain combines TRBV5-1 with TRBJ1-6; tentative D call: TRBD1 (6 bases). The CDR3 has 15 amino acids. Germline V lookup: CDR1 SGHRS, CDR2 YFSETQ. V was clipped by 0 bases and J by 7 bases, with 11 bases between them. The CDR3 loop is CASSLGQGYNSPLHF. The CDR3 bases are TGCGCCAGCAGCTTGGGTCAGGGGTACAATTCACCCCTCCACTTT.

This chain links TRBV5-1 with TRBJ2-7, with TRBD1 matching over 9 bases. The CDR3 is 14 amino acids. Germline V CDR1 and CDR2: SGHRS, YFSETQ. Trimming took 4 bases from V and 4 from J; bases not matched to a gene: 6. DNA of the CDR3: TGCGCCAGCAGCCCGGATGGACAGGGGTACGAGCAGTACTTC. Protein: CASSPDGQGYEQYF.

J is TRBJ2-5 and V is TRBV6-5; possible D gene TRBD2, 6 bases. Germline V gene lookup returns CDR1 MNHEY and CDR2 SVGAGI. V was pared by 8 bases and J by 5 bases, with 15 bases between. The CDR3 consists of 13 residues. The chain's CDR3 is CASLRGFGETQYF. The CDR3 DNA follows: TGTGCCAGCCTCCGGGGGTTCGGGGAGACCCAGTACTTC.

The chain couples TRBV11-3 to TRBJ2-1; 7 bases are shared with TRBD2. Germline V gene data show CDR1 as SGHNT and CDR2 as YENEEA. The CDR3 sequence is 15 residues long. V shed 5 bases and J 5 bases; nucleotides not matched to a gene: 9. The CDR3 DNA reads as TGTGCCAGCAGCCCGAGGGGAGGGGTGGACAATGAGCAGTTCTTC. It encodes CASSPRGGVDNEQFF.

The chain links TRBV7-9 to TRBJ1-6, with TRBD1 as a possible D gene (5 bases). The V gene's germline CDR1 is SEHNR and CDR2 FQNEAQ (reference sequence). Trimming removed 5 bases from V and 9 bases from J, with 8 bases in between. There are 12 residues in the CDR3. The CDR3 here is CASSVDSSPLHF. In nucleotides, the CDR3 is TGTGCCAGCAGCGTAGACAGTTCACCCCTCCACTTT.

This rearrangement joins TRBV4-1 to TRBJ1-2, with 7 bases aligning to TRBD1. Germline loops: CDR1 MGHRA, CDR2 YSYEKL. Germline trimming cut 3 bases from V and 4 bases from J; bases unmatched to any gene: 8. This CDR3 is 15 amino acids long. This CDR3 is CASSQADRVGYGYTF. In DNA form, the CDR3 reads TGCGCCAGCAGCCAGGCCGACAGGGTGGGCTATGGCTACACCTTC.

The gene calls are TRBV20-1 and TRBJ2-1, with D uncertain. CDR3 size: 8 residues. Germline V lookup: CDR1 DFQATT, CDR2 SNEGSKA (reference sequence). Between the trimmed V and J ends, which lost 3 bases and 14 bases, there was a span of 5 bases. CDR3 sequence: CSASYEFF. Written as DNA, the CDR3 is TGCAGTGCTAGCTACGAGTTCTTC.

This clone was found many times. Here the CDR3 reads CASTPQGVWGYTF. As DNA, the CDR3 is TGTGCCAGCACCCCACAGGGGGTTTGGGGCTACACCTTC. The rearrangement joins TRBV28 to TRBJ1-2; TRBD1 matches at 8 bases. The germline gives CDR1 MDHEN, CDR2 SYDVKM. The CDR3 extends over 13 amino acids. With V trimmed by 7 bases and J by 8 bases, 9 bases remained unmatched.

The chain employs TRBV7-3 and TRBJ2-3; 12 positions match TRBD2. Trimming cost V 6 bases and J 4 bases; bases outside gene matches: 11. The CDR3 is 17 amino acids. Germline CDR1 reads SGHTA; CDR2 reads FQGTGA. Here the CDR3 DNA reads TGTGCCAGCAGTATTCGGCCTAGCGGGGGGGCCTCAGATACGCAGTATTTT. This translates into CASSIRPSGGASDTQYF.

This clone came up once. The V gene is TRBV7-8, the J gene TRBJ1-2; a possible D gene is TRBD1 (6 bases). The germline CDR1 and CDR2 sequences are SGHVS and FQNEAQ. V was shortened by 5 bases and J by 6 bases, with 28 bases between the two germline ends. CDR3 length: 18 amino acids. CDR3 loop: CASSRTRLQGLQGHGYTF. DNA of the CDR3: TGTGCCAGCAGCCGAACCCGCTTACAGGGCTTGCAGGGTCATGGCTACACCTTC.

This clone was seen once. The chain links TRBV19 to TRBJ1-5; TRBD1 matches 10 bases. The V segment lost 6 bases and the J segment 0 bases; nucleotides outside the gene matches: 14. CDR1 and CDR2 from the germline V gene are LNHDA and SQIVND (reference sequence). There are 19 residues in the CDR3. In DNA form, the CDR3 reads TGTGCCAGTAGCCCCGGGACAGGGGTCGGACACTATAGCAATCAGCCCCAGCATTTT. Translating it yields CASSPGTGVGHYSNQPQHF.

V and J are TRBV2 and TRBJ1-3; 8 bases map to TRBD1. The ends lost 4 bases at V and 4 bases at J; junction bases unmatched: 6. The germline V gene encodes CDR1 SNHLY and CDR2 FYNNEI. This CDR3 has 15 amino acids. CDR3 nucleotide sequence: TGTGCCAGCAGTGCGACAGGGGTTCGAGGAAACACCATATATTTT. Protein: CASSATGVRGNTIYF. The variable domain in full, completed from reference TRBV2 and TRBJ1-3, reads EPEVTQTPSHQVTQMGQEVILRCVPISNHLYFYWYRQILGQKVEFLVSFYNNEISEKSEIFDDQFSVERPDGSNFTLKIRSTKLEDSAMYFCASSATGVRGNTIYFGEGSWLTVV.

This clone turned up a few times. This chain connects TRBV27 to TRBJ2-2, with 7 bases fitting TRBD2. The ends lost 5 bases at V and 5 bases at J; junction bases unmatched: 11. The germline V gene encodes CDR1 MNHEY and CDR2 SMNVEV (reference sequence). This CDR3 contains 16 residues. The CDR3 bases are TGTGCCAGCAGTAATAATCGGGACTACGGGACCGGGGAGCTGTTTTTT. Translation: CASSNNRDYGTGELFF.

This clone was picked up one time. CDR3 coding DNA: TGTGCCAGCAGCGTACTAGCGGGAGACACCGGGGAGCTGTTTTTT. Protein product: CASSVLAGDTGELFF. The chain uses TRBV9 and TRBJ2-2; 10 positions match TRBD2. Germline CDR1 is SGDLS and CDR2 is YYNGEE. J lost 3 bases, V lost 1 base, and 0 bases had no gene match. The CDR3 sequence is 15 residues long. Full variable domain (missing parts from reference TRBV9 and TRBJ2-2): DSGVTQTPKHLITATGQRVTLRCSPRSGDLSVYWYQQSLDQGLQFLIQYYNGEERAKGNILERFSAQQFPDLHSELNLSSLELGDSALYFCASSVLAGDTGELFFGEGSRLTVL.

The rearrangement uses TRBV30 and TRBJ1-1, with unresolved D. CDR3 length: 13 amino acids. Germline CDR1 GTSNPN, CDR2 SVGIG (reference sequence). V was clipped by 4 bases and J by 1 base, with 10 bases between them. In DNA, the CDR3 is TGTGCCTGGACCCACGGTTCGAACACTGAAGCTTTCTTT. Encoded protein: CAWTHGSNTEAFF.

Here the CDR3 reads CASGGGRYGYTF. CDR3 nucleotides: TGTGCCAGCGGGGGGGGGCGTTATGGCTACACCTTC. V gene TRBV28 combines with J gene TRBJ1-2; a possible D gene is TRBD1 (6 bases). Germline lookup yields CDR1 MDHEN and CDR2 SYDVKM. V was clipped by 8 bases and J by 5 bases, with 12 bases between them. The CDR3 has 12 residues.